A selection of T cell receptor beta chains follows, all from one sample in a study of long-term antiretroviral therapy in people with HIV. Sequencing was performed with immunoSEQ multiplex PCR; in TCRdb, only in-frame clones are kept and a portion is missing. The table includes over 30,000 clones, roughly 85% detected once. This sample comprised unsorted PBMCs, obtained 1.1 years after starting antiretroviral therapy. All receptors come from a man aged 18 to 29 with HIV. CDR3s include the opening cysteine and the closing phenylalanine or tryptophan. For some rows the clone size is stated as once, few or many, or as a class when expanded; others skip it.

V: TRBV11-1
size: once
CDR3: CASSSPLVPGELFF

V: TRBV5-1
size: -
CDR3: CASSYGQGPYGYTF

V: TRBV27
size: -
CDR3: CASSPRSGLELAEQYF

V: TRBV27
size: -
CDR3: CASSLSRLNTEAFF

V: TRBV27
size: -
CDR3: CASSSGQLRQQYF

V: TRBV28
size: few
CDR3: CASSSGPYEQYF

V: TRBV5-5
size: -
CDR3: CASSFATGSGYGYTF

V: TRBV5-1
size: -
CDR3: CATKRDSNSPLHF

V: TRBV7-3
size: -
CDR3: CASSTTSGGPDTQYF

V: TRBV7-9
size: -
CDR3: CASSLAVGTNTEAFF

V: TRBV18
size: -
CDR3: CASQPARVNTEAFF

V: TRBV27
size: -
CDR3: CASSLYGLPNSYEQYF

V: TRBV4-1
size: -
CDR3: CASSQGSGDNEQFF

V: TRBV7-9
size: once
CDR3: CASSFRVTGGTEAFF

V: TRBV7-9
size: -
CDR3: CASSLGPRQGLDTQYF

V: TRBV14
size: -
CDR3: CASSHSRNTEAFF

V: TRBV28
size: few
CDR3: CASSSSPDNLSYEQYF

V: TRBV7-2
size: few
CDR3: CASSPGWAEQYF

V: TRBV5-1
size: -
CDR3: CASSLAATGGSYEQYF

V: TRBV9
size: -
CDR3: CASSLSNTGELFF

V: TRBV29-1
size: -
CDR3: CSVDGLGIVRPTDTQYF

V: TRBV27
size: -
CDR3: CASSSQGLSEKLFF

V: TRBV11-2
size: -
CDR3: CASSLSRGYEQYF

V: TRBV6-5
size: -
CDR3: CASGWDTQYF

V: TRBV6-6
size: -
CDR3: CASNQGTEYNSPLHF

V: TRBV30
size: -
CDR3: CAWRGYVGSTDTQYF